These 19 T cell receptor beta chains came from one sample sequenced in a study of Graves' ophthalmopathy and Graves' hyperthyroidism. CDR3 regions of TCR beta were amplified from RNA transcripts. Scientists carried out first-round RT-PCR using HTBI primers and then a second-round multiplex PCR. TCRdb independently ran MiXCR on the multiplex PCR reads; one entry per CDR3 protein. The sample has about 150,000 distinct CDR3 sequences, around two fifths seen once. Input material: peripheral blood. The receptors come from a woman aged 40 to 50 with Graves' ophthalmopathy.

The chain couples TRBV7-2 to TRBJ1-6; D call uncertain. CDR1 is SGHTA, CDR2 FQGNSA, per germline. The CDR3 is 13 residues long. V lost 5 bases to trimming and J lost 10 bases, with 12 bases between them. CDR3 DNA sequence: TGTGCCAGCAGCCCCGTGGCGGAATCACCCCTCCACTTT. Its protein is CASSPVAESPLHF.

This clonotype was detected many times. This chain joins TRBV28 and TRBJ2-7; possibly TRBD2 for D (5 bases). Between the trimmed V and J ends, which lost 3 bases and 4 bases, there was a span of 25 bases. Per the germline V gene, CDR1 is MDHEN and CDR2 is SYDVKM. This CDR3 has 18 amino acids. The CDR3 nucleotides read TGTGCCAGCAGTTTCATAGGGCTTAGTGGAGGCGAATTATACGAGCAGTACTTC. Amino acid sequence: CASSFIGLSGGELYEQYF.

J is TRBJ2-2 and V is TRBV6-5; no firm D call. The V and J ends lost 4 bases and 6 bases respectively, with 6 bases between them. Germline V gives CDR1 MNHEY, CDR2 SVGAGI. This CDR3 is built from 12 residues. The CDR3 region has the DNA TGTGCCAGCAGTTCCCTGGCCGGGGAGCTGTTTTTT. It specifies CASSSLAGELFF.

This clonotype was observed at least ten times. The CDR3 DNA reads as TGTGCCAGCAATATAGGGGGCGCTTCGTACGAGCAGTACTTC. It codes for CASNIGGASYEQYF. This rearrangement joins TRBV28 to TRBJ2-7, with TRBD1 identical over 7 bases. CDR3 length: 14 residues. V lost 7 bases to trimming and J lost 4 bases; unmatched junction nucleotides: 10. The germline V gene has CDR1 MDHEN and CDR2 SYDVKM. Full variable domain (remainder filled in from reference TRBV28 and TRBJ2-7): DVKVTQSSRYLVKRTGEKVFLECVQDMDHENMFWYRQDPGLGLRLIYFSYDVKMKEKGDIPEGYSVSREKKERFSLILESASTNQTSMYLCASNIGGASYEQYFGPGTRLTVT.

In this sample, this clonotype turned up many times. The chain has TRBV11-2 and TRBJ2-3; 9 positions agree with TRBD2. J lost 1 base, V lost 0 bases, and 5 bases had no gene match. The CDR3 length is 17 residues. Germline V gives CDR1 SGHAT, CDR2 FQNNGV. CDR3 nucleotide sequence: TGTGCCAGCAGCTTAGATTCCAGGACTAGCGGCACAGATACGCAGTATTTT. This encodes CASSLDSRTSGTDTQYF. Combining the CDR3 with reference TRBV11-2 and TRBJ2-3 gives the whole variable domain EAGVAQSPRYKIIEKRQSVAFWCNPISGHATLYWYQQILGQGPKLLIQFQNNGVVDDSQLPKDRFSAERLKGVDSTLKIQPAKLEDSAVYLCASSLDSRTSGTDTQYFGPGTRLTVL.

This clonotype was counted ten times or more. This chain joins TRBV5-1 and TRBJ2-7; no firm D call. Germline V lookup: CDR1 SGHRS, CDR2 YFSETQ. With 0 bases removed from V and 6 bases from J, the gap between germline ends came to 10 bases. This CDR3 is built from 13 residues. This CDR3 is CASSLEAAGEQYF. The CDR3 DNA sequence: TGCGCCAGCAGCTTGGAGGCAGCCGGCGAGCAGTACTTC.

This clonotype was counted at least ten times. The V gene is TRBV2, the J gene TRBJ2-7, with D perhaps TRBD2 (6 bases). Germline V CDR1 and CDR2: SNHLY, FYNNEI. V lost 6 bases and J lost 2, with 11 bases in between. The CDR3 length is 13 residues. The CDR3 reads CASSVGTPYEQYF. The CDR3 bases are TGTGCCAGCAGCGTAGGGACTCCCTACGAGCAGTACTTC.

This clonotype was observed at least ten times. The chain recombines TRBV28 with TRBJ2-2; a weak D match, TRBD2 (5 bases). The CDR3 covers 13 residues. CDR1 is MDHEN, CDR2 SYDVKM, per germline. In nucleotides, the CDR3 is TGTGCTAGTGAGGGTGTGAACACCGGGGAGCTGTTTTTT. It codes for CASEGVNTGELFF. Full variable domain (outside the CDR3, taken from reference TRBV28 and TRBJ2-2): DVKVTQSSRYLVKRTGEKVFLECVQDMDHENMFWYRQDPGLGLRLIYFSYDVKMKEKGDIPEGYSVSREKKERFSLILESASTNQTSMYLCASEGVNTGELFFGEGSRLTVL.

At least ten counts were recorded for this clonotype. This chain connects TRBV5-1 to TRBJ2-5; D not resolved. Germline loops: CDR1 SGHRS, CDR2 YFSETQ. This CDR3 contains 11 residues. The V and J ends lost 2 bases and 4 bases respectively, with 3 bases between them. The CDR3 reads CASSLIETQYF. CDR3 nucleotides: TGCGCCAGCAGCTTAATAGAGACCCAGTACTTC.

The V and J genes are TRBV30 and TRBJ2-5; no clear D. Per the germline V gene, CDR1 is GTSNPN and CDR2 is SVGIG (reference sequence). The CDR3 has 12 residues. Between the trimmed V and J ends, which lost 5 bases and 6 bases, there was a span of 13 bases. The CDR3 DNA reads as TGTGCCTGGGATACATTTGGAAAGACCCAGTACTTC. Translating gives CAWDTFGKTQYF.

This clonotype has at least ten counts. This chain links TRBV20-1 with TRBJ1-3; D may be TRBD1 (5 bases). Between the trimmed V and J ends, which lost 3 bases and 8 bases, there was a span of 14 bases. This CDR3 spans 13 amino acids. Germline-derived CDR1 and CDR2 are DFQATT and SNEGSKA (reference sequence). In DNA form, the CDR3 reads TGCAGTGCTAGTGCGCAGGGCGGACACACCATATATTTT. Encoded protein: CSASAQGGHTIYF.

The J gene is TRBJ2-5, the V gene TRBV24-1, with 8 bases identical to TRBD1. The CDR3 loop spans 16 amino acids. Trimming cost V 6 bases and J 4 bases; bases outside gene matches: 12. In germline, CDR1 is KGHDR, CDR2 SFDVKD. The CDR3 region has the DNA TGTGCCACCAGTCCGAGACAGGGGATTTCCTCAGAGACCCAGTACTTC. Translating gives CATSPRQGISSETQYF.

V gene TRBV6-1 combines with J gene TRBJ2-5; D gene ambiguous. The ends were cut back, 5 bases at V and 5 bases at J, with 12 bases in the middle. The CDR3 extends over 13 amino acids. Germline CDR1 reads MNHNS; CDR2 reads SASEGT. The CDR3 coding sequence is TGTGCCAGCAGTCGGGCGGCCCGGGAGACCCAGTACTTC. The encoded protein is CASSRAARETQYF.

This chain uses TRBV11-2 with TRBJ1-2, with D maybe TRBD1 (6 bases). V was trimmed by 1 base and J by 3 bases, leaving 18 bases between them. CDR3 length: 17 residues. Germline CDR1 is SGHAT and CDR2 is FQNNGV. CDR3 DNA sequence: TGTGCCAGCAGCTTAGTAGCGGTGAACAGGGAGCACTATGGCTACACCTTC. Protein: CASSLVAVNREHYGYTF.

As regards this clonotype: The junction shows a germline mismatch at one end, possibly a read error. J is TRBJ2-7 and V is TRBV28, with TRBD2 as a possible D gene (5 bases). The CDR3 has 13 residues. Germline-derived CDR1 and CDR2 are MDHEN and SYDVKM. The DNA for the CDR3 is TGTGCCAGCAGGAGCGGACTTACCTACGAGCAGTGCTTC. Protein product: CASRSGLTYEQCF.

The chain recombines TRBV6-1 with TRBJ2-7, with unresolved D. CDR1 and CDR2 from the germline V gene are MNHNS and SASEGT. V was clipped by 11 bases and J by 2 bases, with 16 bases between them. This CDR3 has 13 residues. CDR3 sequence (DNA): TGTGCCGCCGGATCAGCAAGCCCCTACGAGCAGTACTTC. Translating gives CAAGSASPYEQYF.

The rearrangement uses TRBV20-1 and TRBJ2-6, with D possibly TRBD2 on 5 matching bases. This CDR3 comprises 14 residues. CDR1 and CDR2 from the germline V gene are DFQATT and SNEGSKA (reference sequence). V lost 5 bases and J lost 4, with 12 bases in between. The CDR3 DNA follows: TGCAGTGCTGCGAGCGGTAAGGGGGCCAACGTCCTGACTTTC. It translates to CSAASGKGANVLTF.

The chain employs TRBV7-2 and TRBJ2-5; D unresolved. The CDR3 runs to 15 residues. Between the trimmed V and J ends, which lost 5 bases and 3 bases, there was a span of 16 bases. Germline assignment: CDR1 SGHTA and CDR2 FQGNSA. The CDR3 sequence is CASSVSPQPKETQYF. The CDR3 DNA follows: TGTGCCAGCAGCGTATCCCCTCAACCCAAAGAGACCCAGTACTTC.

This clonotype was picked up many times. This sequence joins TRBV2 and TRBJ2-1; the match to TRBD1 covers 10 bases. This CDR3 is built from 16 residues. CDR1 and CDR2 from the germline V gene are SNHLY and FYNNEI. After removal of 6 bases from V and 2 bases from J, the junction contained 7 bases not matched to a gene. CDR3 sequence (DNA): TGTGCCAGCAGCGGGACAGGGGAGAAGCCCTACAATGAGCAGTTCTTC. Protein sequence: CASSGTGEKPYNEQFF.